Shown below are 7 T cell receptor beta chains from a single sample sequenced in a study of tumor-infiltrating lymphocytes in oesophageal squamous cell carcinoma. TCRdb re-called the PCR reads through MiXCR, storing one row per CDR3 protein. The data contain approximately 13,000 distinct CDR3 sequences, 45% to 65% of them singletons. The sample was esophageal tumor tissue. The receptor source for this set is a male donor with esophageal squamous cell carcinoma.

This clonotype was detected ten times or more. The rearrangement links TRBV18 to TRBJ1-2; D gene uncertain. The CDR3 is 15 residues long. Germline CDR1 is KGHSH and CDR2 is LQKENI. The germline V and J ends were trimmed by 3 bases and 3 bases, with 14 bases remaining between them. CDR3 sequence reads: CASSPDRTADYGYTF. CDR3 bases: TGTGCCAGCTCACCCGACCGGACGGCAGACTATGGCTACACCTTC. The whole variable domain, remainder taken from reference TRBV18 and TRBJ1-2, is NAGVMQNPRHLVRRRGQEARLRCSPMKGHSHVYWYRQLPEEGLKFMVYLQKENIIDESGMPKERFSAEFPKEGPSILRIQQVVRGDSAAYFCASSPDRTADYGYTFGSGTRLTVV.

This clonotype has just a few counts. This rearrangement joins TRBV15 to TRBJ2-3; D tentatively reads TRBD1 or TRBD2 (5 bases each). Germline CDR1 LNHNV, CDR2 YYDKDF (reference sequence). This CDR3 comprises 15 residues. V lost 0 bases and J lost 7, with 14 bases in between. CDR3 region: CATSRDGDGSNTQYF. The CDR3 DNA sequence: TGTGCCACCAGCAGAGATGGGGACGGGTCAAATACGCAGTATTTT.

This clonotype turned up a few times. The chain has TRBV7-6 and TRBJ2-1, with D perhaps matching TRBD2 (5 bases). The CDR3 extends over 15 amino acids. Between the trimmed V and J ends, which lost 2 bases and 7 bases, there was a span of 15 bases. CDR1 and CDR2 from the germline V gene are SGHVS and FNYEAQ. Here the CDR3 DNA reads TGTGCCAGCAGCTTATCGGGATTGTCGGTGAATGAGCAGTTCTTC. As protein: CASSLSGLSVNEQFF. Drawing the rest from reference TRBV7-6 and TRBJ2-1, the complete variable domain is GAGVSQSPRYKVTKRGQDVALRCDPISGHVSLYWYRQALGQGPEFLTYFNYEAQQDKSGLPNDRFSAERPEGSISTLTIQRTEQRDSAMYRCASSLSGLSVNEQFFGPGTRLTVL.

This clonotype was seen a handful of times. This chain joins TRBV7-2 and TRBJ2-5; D may be TRBD2 (5 bases). Trimming shortened V by 7 bases and J by 4 bases, and 13 bases separated the two germline ends. Looked up from germline, CDR1 is SGHTA and CDR2 is FQGNSA. CDR3 length: 13 residues. The CDR3 is CASKDFLRETQYF. The CDR3 DNA reads TGTGCCAGCAAGGACTTCTTGCGAGAGACCCAGTACTTC.

The genes are TRBV3-1 and TRBJ2-7; 7 bases are a match to TRBD2. CDR3 length: 14 amino acids. V was clipped by 4 bases and J by 0 bases; unmatched bases: 3. Germline CDR1 reads LGHDT; CDR2 reads YNNKEL (reference sequence). The CDR3 coding sequence is TGTGCCAGCAGCCGGGACTACTTCTCCTACGAGCAGTACTTC. This sequence encodes CASSRDYFSYEQYF.

This chain uses TRBV7-3 with TRBJ2-1; the match to TRBD2 covers 9 bases. Germline assignment: CDR1 SGHTA and CDR2 FQGTGA. CDR3 length: 16 amino acids. V lost 2 bases and J lost 4; bases outside the gene matches: 6. CDR3 in amino acids: CASSLSPTSGYNEQFF. CDR3 bases: TGTGCCAGCAGCTTATCGCCGACTAGCGGATACAATGAGCAGTTCTTC.

This rearrangement joins TRBV28 to TRBJ2-7; 9 bases match TRBD1. Germline loops: CDR1 MDHEN, CDR2 SYDVKM. The V gene end was trimmed by 6 bases and the J gene end by 7 bases; junction bases not matched to a gene: 19. This CDR3 has 17 amino acids. The CDR3 region is CASRFRDRARSSNEQYF. In DNA, the CDR3 is TGTGCCAGCAGATTCCGGGACAGGGCAAGGAGTAGCAATGAGCAGTACTTC. The variable domain in full, with the rest retrieved from reference TRBV28 and TRBJ2-7, is DVKVTQSSRYLVKRTGEKVFLECVQDMDHENMFWYRQDPGLGLRLIYFSYDVKMKEKGDIPEGYSVSREKKERFSLILESASTNQTSMYLCASRFRDRARSSNEQYFGPGTRLTVT.